This TCR beta chain was captured in a study of blood T cell repertoires in COVID-19. The protocol was immunoSEQ multiplex PCR, while the TCRdb copy is restricted to in-frame clones and leaves out a portion. Among 300,000 to 500,000 clones listed, over 75% were seen once. This CDR3 comprises 16 residues. The V gene end was trimmed by 0 bases and the J gene end by 0 bases; junction bases not matched to a gene: 3. Germline V gene lookup returns CDR1 SGHRS and CDR2 YFSETQ. The sequenced sample was PBMCs or T cells enriched from blood (not recorded which). The sequence was collected from a middle-aged woman with acute COVID-19. The chain couples TRBV5-1 to TRBJ2-3; 8 nucleotides match TRBD2. The CDR3 spells CASSLAGLDSTDTQYF. CDR3 in DNA: TGCGCCAGCAGCTTGGCGGGACTAGATAGCACAGATACGCAGTATTTT.